This note documents a single T cell receptor beta chain sequence. Antigen: not known. A much larger clone differs by one base, so this may be a read error. The sample is drawn from a study of CD8+CD57+ T cells in acquired aplastic anemia. Study summary: CD4+ and CD8+ cells, once sorted, gave DNA averaging approximately 3.4 ug. The study obtained 9 million to 13 million reads on average for CD4+ cells from healthy donors. General observations from the study: Patients and healthy controls showed no significant CD8+ Simpson's diversity difference.

Profiles of TCR beta VDJ and CDR3 were generated from a genomic DNA template. Each CDR3 protein is one row after TCRdb ran MiXCR on the reads. Here the sample spans about 220,000 distinct CDR3 sequences, 30% to 40% being singletons. The CDR3 covers 12 residues. The germline CDR1 and CDR2 sequences are MNHEY and SMNVEV (reference sequence). The origin of this receptor is a human donor in good health, serving as a control. The chain combines TRBV27 with TRBJ1-2, with D possibly matching TRBD1 (5 bases). The sample taken for sequencing was sorted CD4+, CD8+, or CD8+CD57+ T cells (not recorded which) from PBMCs. This CDR3 is CASSTGRDGYAF. In nucleotides, the CDR3 is TGTGCCAGCAGTACAGGACGGGACGGCTACGCCTTC.